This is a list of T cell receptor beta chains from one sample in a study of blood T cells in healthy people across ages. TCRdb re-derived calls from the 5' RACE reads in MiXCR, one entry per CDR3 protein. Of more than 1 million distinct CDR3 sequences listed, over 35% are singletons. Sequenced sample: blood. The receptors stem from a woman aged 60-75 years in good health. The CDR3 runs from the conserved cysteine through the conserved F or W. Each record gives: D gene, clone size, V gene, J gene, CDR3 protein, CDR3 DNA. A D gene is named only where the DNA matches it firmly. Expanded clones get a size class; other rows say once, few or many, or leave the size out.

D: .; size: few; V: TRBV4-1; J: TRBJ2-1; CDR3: CASSLSAPRDFQYNEQFF; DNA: TGCGCCAGCAGCCTCTCAGCCCCCCGGGACTTCCAATACAATGAGCAGTTCTTC
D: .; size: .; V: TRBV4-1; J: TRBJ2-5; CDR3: CASSQEVGFQETQYF; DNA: TGCGCCAGCAGCCAAGAGGTGGGCTTCCAAGAGACCCAGTACTTC
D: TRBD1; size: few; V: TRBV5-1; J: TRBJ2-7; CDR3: CASSPSGTGINEQYF; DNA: TGCGCCAGCAGCCCCTCCGGGACAGGGATCAACGAGCAGTACTTC
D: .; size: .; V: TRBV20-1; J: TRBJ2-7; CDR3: CSVERGYNEQYF; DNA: TGCAGTGTTGAAAGGGGATACAATGAGCAGTACTTC
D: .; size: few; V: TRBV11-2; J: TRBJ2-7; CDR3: CASSEGTPGYEQYF; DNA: TGTGCCAGCAGCGAGGGGACCCCCGGCTACGAGCAGTACTTC
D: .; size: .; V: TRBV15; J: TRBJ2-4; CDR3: CATSREGVKNIQYF; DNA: TGTGCCACCAGCAGGGAGGGAGTCAAAAACATTCAGTACTTC
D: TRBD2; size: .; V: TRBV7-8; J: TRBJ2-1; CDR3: CASNGLAGDYNEQFF; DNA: TGTGCCAGCAATGGACTAGCGGGGGACTACAATGAGCAGTTCTTC
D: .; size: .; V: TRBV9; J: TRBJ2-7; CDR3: CASNLGATDEQYF; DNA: TGTGCCAGCAACCTCGGGGCTACCGACGAGCAGTACTTC
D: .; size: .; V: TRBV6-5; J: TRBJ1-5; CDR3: CASSYSRVGQPQHF; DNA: TGTGCCAGCAGTTACTCGCGGGTTGGTCAGCCCCAGCATTTT
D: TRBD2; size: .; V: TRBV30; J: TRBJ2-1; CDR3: CAWSTQLAGGPNEQFF; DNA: TGTGCCTGGAGTACTCAACTAGCGGGAGGCCCCAATGAGCAGTTCTTC
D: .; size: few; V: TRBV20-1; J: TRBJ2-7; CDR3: CSASSERLAYEQYF; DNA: TGCAGTGCTTCCAGTGAGAGACTAGCCTACGAGCAGTACTTC
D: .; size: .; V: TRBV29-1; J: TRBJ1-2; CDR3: CSVEAPPLKDRDHYGYTF; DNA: TGCAGCGTTGAAGCCCCGCCGCTGAAGGACAGAGATCACTATGGCTACACCTTC
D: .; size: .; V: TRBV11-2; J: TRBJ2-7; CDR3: CASSIGPAYEQYF; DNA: TGTGCCAGCAGTATTGGGCCCGCCTACGAGCAGTACTTC
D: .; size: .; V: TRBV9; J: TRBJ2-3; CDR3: CASSAQGFHGDTQYF; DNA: TGTGCCAGCAGCGCACAGGGTTTCCACGGGGATACGCAGTATTTT
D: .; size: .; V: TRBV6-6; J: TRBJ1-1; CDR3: CASRYSNTEAFF; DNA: TGTGCCAGCAGGTACAGTAACACTGAAGCTTTCTTT
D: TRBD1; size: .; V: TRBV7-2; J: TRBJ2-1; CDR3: CASSPRGTGNPNEQFF; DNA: TGTGCCAGCAGCCCACGGGGGACAGGGAACCCCAATGAGCAGTTCTTC
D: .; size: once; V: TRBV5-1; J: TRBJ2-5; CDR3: CATTSDSAGETQYF; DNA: TGCGCCACCACGTCAGACAGCGCTGGGGAGACCCAGTACTTC
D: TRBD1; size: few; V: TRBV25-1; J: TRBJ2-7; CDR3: CASSPLVDRGSEQYF; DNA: TGTGCCAGCAGTCCCTTGGTCGACAGGGGATCCGAGCAGTACTTC
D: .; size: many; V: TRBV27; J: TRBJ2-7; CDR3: CASSSPNRDEQYF; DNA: TGTGCCAGCAGTTCCCCCAACCGCGACGAGCAGTACTTC
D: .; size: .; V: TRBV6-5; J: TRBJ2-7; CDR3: CASSYYGTYEQYF; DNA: TGTGCCAGCAGTTACTACGGGACGTACGAGCAGTACTTC
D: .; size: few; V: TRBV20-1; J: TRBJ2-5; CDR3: CSAKLGETQYF; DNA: TGCAGTGCCAAATTAGGAGAGACCCAGTACTTC
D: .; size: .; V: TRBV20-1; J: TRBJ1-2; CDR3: CSATIRDLSGYTF; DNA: TGCAGTGCTACTATCAGGGACCTGAGTGGCTACACCTTC
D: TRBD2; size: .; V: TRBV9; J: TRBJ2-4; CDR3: CASSYRLAGDSEQYF; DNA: TGTGCCAGCAGCTACCGACTAGCGGGAGATAGTGAGCAGTACTTC
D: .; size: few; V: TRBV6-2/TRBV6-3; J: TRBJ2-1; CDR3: CASSYSGLANNEQFF; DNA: TGTGCCAGCAGTTATTCCGGTCTAGCTAACAATGAGCAGTTCTTC
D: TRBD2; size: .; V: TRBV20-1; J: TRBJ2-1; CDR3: CSAREVWREGRRYSNEQFF; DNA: TGCAGTGCTAGAGAAGTCTGGCGGGAGGGCCGGAGATACTCCAATGAGCAGTTCTTC
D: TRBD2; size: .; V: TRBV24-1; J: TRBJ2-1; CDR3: CATSDLGTSGSNEQFF; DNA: TGTGCCACCAGTGATTTAGGGACTAGCGGGAGCAATGAGCAGTTCTTC
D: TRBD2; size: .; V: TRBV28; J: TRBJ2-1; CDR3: CASTKAGGWSYNEQFF; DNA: TGTGCCAGCACAAAGGCGGGAGGCTGGTCCTACAATGAGCAGTTCTTC
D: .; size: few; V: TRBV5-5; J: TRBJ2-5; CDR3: CASSLDSTQETQYF; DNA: TGTGCCAGCAGCTTGGACAGTACCCAAGAGACCCAGTACTTC
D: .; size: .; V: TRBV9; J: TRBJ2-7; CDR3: CASSVAPGLNNEQYF; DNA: TGTGCCAGCAGCGTAGCTCCCGGGCTAAACAACGAGCAGTACTTC
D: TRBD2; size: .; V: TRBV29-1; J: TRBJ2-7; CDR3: CSVSGTSDKVYEQYF; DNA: TGCAGCGTTTCCGGGACTAGCGACAAAGTCTACGAGCAGTACTTC
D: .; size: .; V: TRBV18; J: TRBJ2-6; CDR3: CASSPGTLPRANVLTF; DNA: TGTGCCAGCTCACCGGGGACGCTACCCCGGGCCAACGTCCTGACTTTC
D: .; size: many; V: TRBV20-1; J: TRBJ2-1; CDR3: CSARVGDSGTPAYNEQFF; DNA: TGCAGTGCTAGAGTTGGGGATTCCGGGACGCCAGCCTACAATGAGCAGTTCTTC
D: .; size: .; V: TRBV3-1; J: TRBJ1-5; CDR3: CASSQGQSLAQHF; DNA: TGTGCCAGCAGCCAAGGCCAGTCTTTGGCCCAGCATTTT
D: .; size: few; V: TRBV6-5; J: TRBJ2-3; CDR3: CASRRLSTDTQYF; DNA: TGTGCCAGCAGACGACTAAGCACAGATACGCAGTATTTT
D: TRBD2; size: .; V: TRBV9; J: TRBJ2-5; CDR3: CASSVGSGRATQYF; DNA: TGTGCCAGCAGCGTAGGCAGCGGGAGAGCGACCCAGTACTTC
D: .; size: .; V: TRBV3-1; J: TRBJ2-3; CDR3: CASRLGVSGDTQYF; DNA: TGTGCCAGCAGGTTGGGGGTTTCGGGAGATACGCAGTATTTT
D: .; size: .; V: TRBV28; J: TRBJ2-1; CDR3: CASSPRQVSFNEQFF; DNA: TGTGCCAGCAGCCCTCGACAGGTCTCTTTTAATGAGCAGTTCTTC